This T cell receptor (beta chain) emerged from a study of blood T cell repertoires in COVID-19. Study context: Collection of acute and convalescent COVID-19 samples took place in the United States, Italy and Spain. In each case, the material was cDNA or gDNA derived from T cells, B-cell-depleted T cells, or PBMCs.

As originally analysed: Estimated nucleated cell counts came from reference gene primer amplification. Clones were read by immunoSEQ multiplex PCR, and TCRdb kept only the in-frame ones, dropping some. D and trimming come from the DNA, and the V and J calls and clone size come from that table. This table holds 200,000 or so clones, around 80% found once. After removal of 4 bases from V and 4 bases from J, the junction contained 16 bases not matched to a gene. Germline V gene lookup returns CDR1 LNHDA and CDR2 SQIVND (reference sequence). CDR3 length: 19 amino acids. This clone turned up a few times. The sample taken for sequencing was peripheral blood. The chain links TRBV19 to TRBJ2-2; 9 nucleotides agree with TRBD2. The sequence was obtained from a human donor in a cohort sampled during active COVID-19. This CDR3 is CASSTRSGGRAIGTGELFF. CDR3 in DNA: TGTGCCAGTAGTACCAGGAGTGGCGGGAGGGCCATTGGCACCGGGGAGCTGTTTTTT.